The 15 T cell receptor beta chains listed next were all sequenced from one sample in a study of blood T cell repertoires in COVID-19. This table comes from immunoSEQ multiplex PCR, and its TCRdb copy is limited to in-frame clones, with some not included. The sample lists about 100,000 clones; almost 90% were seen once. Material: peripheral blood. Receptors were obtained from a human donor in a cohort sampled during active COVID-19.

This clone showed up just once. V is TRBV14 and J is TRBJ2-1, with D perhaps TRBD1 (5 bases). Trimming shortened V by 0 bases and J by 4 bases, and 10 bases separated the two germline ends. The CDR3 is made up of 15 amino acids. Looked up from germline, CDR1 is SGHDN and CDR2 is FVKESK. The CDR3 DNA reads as TGTGCCAGCAGCCAAGATCAAGACAGATACAATGAGCAGTTCTTC. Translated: CASSQDQDRYNEQFF. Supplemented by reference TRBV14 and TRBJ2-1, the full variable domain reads EAGVTQFPSHSVIEKGQTVTLRCDPISGHDNLYWYRRVMGKEIKFLLHFVKESKQDESGMPNNRFLAERTGGTYSTLKVQPAELEDSGVYFCASSQDQDRYNEQFFGPGTRLTVL.

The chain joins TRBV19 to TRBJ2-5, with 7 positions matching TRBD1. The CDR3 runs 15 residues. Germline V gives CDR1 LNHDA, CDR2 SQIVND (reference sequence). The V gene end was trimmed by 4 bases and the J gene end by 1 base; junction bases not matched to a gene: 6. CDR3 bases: TGTGCCAGTAGTACCTACGACAGGGTCCAAGAGACCCAGTACTTC. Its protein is CASSTYDRVQETQYF.

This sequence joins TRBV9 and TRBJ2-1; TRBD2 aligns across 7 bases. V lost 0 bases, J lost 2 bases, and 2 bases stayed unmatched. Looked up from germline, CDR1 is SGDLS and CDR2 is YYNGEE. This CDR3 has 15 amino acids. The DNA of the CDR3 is TGTGCCAGCAGCGTAGTGGGGGGGGCCTACAATGAGCAGTTCTTC. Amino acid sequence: CASSVVGGAYNEQFF.

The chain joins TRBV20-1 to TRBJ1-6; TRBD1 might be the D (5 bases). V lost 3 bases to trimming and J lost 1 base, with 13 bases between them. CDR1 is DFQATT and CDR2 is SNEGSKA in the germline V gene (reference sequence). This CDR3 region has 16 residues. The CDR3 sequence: CSASRDSLSYNSPLHF. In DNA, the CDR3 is TGCAGTGCTAGTCGGGACTCGCTATCCTATAATTCACCCCTCCACTTT.

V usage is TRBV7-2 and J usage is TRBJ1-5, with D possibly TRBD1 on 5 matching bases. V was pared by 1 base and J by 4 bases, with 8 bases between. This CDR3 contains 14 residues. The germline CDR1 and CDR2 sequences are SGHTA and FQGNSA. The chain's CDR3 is CASSLVGVNQPQHF. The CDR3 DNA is TGTGCCAGCAGCTTAGTAGGGGTTAATCAGCCCCAGCATTTT.

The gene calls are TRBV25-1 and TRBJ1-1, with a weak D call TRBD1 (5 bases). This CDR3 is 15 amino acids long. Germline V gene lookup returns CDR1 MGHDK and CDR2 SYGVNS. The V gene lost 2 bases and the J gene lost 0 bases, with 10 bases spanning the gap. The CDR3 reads CASSEGRGMNTEAFF. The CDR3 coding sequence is TGTGCCAGCAGTGAAGGTCGGGGGATGAACACTGAAGCTTTCTTT. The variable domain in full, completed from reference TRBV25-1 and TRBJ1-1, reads EADIYQTPRYLVIGTGKKITLECSQTMGHDKMYWYQQDPGMELHLIHYSYGVNSTEKGDLSSESTVSRIRTEHFPLTLESARPSHTSQYLCASSEGRGMNTEAFFGQGTRLTVV.

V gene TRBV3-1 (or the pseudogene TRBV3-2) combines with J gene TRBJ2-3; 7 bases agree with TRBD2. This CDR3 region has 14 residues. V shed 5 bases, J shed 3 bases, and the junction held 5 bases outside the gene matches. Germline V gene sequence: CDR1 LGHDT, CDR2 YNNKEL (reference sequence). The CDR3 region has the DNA TGTGCCAGCAGCTGGAGCGGGGTGACAGATACGCAGTATTTT. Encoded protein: CASSWSGVTDTQYF.

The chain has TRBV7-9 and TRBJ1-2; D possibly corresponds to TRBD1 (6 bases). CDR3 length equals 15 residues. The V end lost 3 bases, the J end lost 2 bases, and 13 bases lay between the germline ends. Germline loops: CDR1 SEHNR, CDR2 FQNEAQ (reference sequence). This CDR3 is CASSLQTGTNYGYTF. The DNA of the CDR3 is TGTGCCAGCAGCTTGCAAACAGGGACGAACTATGGCTACACCTTC.

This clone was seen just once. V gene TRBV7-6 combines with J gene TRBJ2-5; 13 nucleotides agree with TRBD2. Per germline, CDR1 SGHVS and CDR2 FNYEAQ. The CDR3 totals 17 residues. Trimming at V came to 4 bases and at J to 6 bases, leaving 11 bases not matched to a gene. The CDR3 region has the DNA TGTGCCAGCAGCTCCACCACCGGACTAGCGGGAGTGAAGACCCAGTACTTC. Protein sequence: CASSSTTGLAGVKTQYF.

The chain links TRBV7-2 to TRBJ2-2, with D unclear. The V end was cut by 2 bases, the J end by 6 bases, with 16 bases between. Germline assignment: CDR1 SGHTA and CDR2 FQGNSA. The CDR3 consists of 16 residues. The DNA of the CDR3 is TGTGCCAGCAGCTTAATAACGGGTGGTCCGTCCGGGGAGCTGTTTTTT. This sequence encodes CASSLITGGPSGELFF.

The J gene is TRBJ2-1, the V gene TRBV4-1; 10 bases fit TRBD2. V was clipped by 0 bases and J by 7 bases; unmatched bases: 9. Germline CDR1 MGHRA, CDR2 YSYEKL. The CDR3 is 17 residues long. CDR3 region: CASSQDRLAGVGNEQFF. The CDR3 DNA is TGCGCCAGCAGCCAAGATCGGCTAGCGGGAGTGGGGAATGAGCAGTTCTTC.

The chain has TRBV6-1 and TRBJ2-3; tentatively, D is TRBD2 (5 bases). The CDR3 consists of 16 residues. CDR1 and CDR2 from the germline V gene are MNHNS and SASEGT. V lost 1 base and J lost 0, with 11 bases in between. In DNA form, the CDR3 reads TGTGCCAGCAGTGAAGTAGAGGGTGCTAGCACAGATACGCAGTATTTT. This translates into CASSEVEGASTDTQYF.

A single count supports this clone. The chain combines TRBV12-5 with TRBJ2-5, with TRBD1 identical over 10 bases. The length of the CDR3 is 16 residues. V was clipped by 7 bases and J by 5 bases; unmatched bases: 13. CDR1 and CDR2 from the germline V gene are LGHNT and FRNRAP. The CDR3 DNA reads TGTGCTAGTGCCTCCTCGGACAGGGGGATGCAGGAGACCCAGTACTTC. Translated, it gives CASASSDRGMQETQYF.

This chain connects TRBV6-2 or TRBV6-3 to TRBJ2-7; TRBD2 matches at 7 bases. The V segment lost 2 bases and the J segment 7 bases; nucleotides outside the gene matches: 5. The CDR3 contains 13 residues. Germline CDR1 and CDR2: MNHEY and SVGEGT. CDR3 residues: CASSYPAGEEQYF. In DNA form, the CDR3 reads TGTGCCAGCAGTTACCCGGCGGGGGAGGAGCAGTACTTC.

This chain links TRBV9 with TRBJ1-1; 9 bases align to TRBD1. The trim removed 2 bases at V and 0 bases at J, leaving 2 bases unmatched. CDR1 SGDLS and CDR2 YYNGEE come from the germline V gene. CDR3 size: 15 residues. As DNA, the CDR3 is TGTGCCAGCAGCGTGGACAGGGGCATGAACACTGAAGCTTTCTTT. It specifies CASSVDRGMNTEAFF.